Below are 27 T cell receptor beta chains sequenced from a single sample in a study of human T cells and chemical hapten exposure. TCRdb re-called the RACE reads with MiXCR, one entry per CDR3 protein. The repertoire holds approximately 80,000 distinct CDR3 sequences, with around 7% as singletons. Time point specified: patch test 1, 2 weeks after DPC sensitization. Treatment given: therapeutic diphenylcyclopropenone sensitization with weekly scalp DPC. The sequencing used whole blood, collected in connection with sensitization to the hapten diphenylcyclopropenone (DPC). Every receptor here comes from a woman aged 25 to 39 with alopecia areata. Some clones in this sample may be carry-over from other donors' samples.

The rearrangement uses TRBV6-5 and TRBJ1-5; D uncertain. The V gene lost 8 bases and the J gene lost 2 bases, with 16 bases spanning the gap. This CDR3 is built from 15 residues. CDR1 and CDR2 (germline): MNHEY, SVGAGI. In nucleotides, the CDR3 is TGTGCCAGCGGACCCTCGACGAGGGGCAATCAGCCCCAGCATTTT. This translates into CASGPSTRGNQPQHF.

V and J are TRBV19 and TRBJ1-4; 10 bases are a match to TRBD1. Trimming took 9 bases from V and 7 from J; bases not matched to a gene: 11. CDR1 LNHDA and CDR2 SQIVND come from the germline V gene (reference sequence). The CDR3 sequence is 15 residues long. CDR3 DNA: TGTGCCAGCCGGGACAGGGGAGTTAGTGCTGAAAAACTGTTTTTT. Its translation is CASRDRGVSAEKLFF.

This clonotype came up many times. This rearrangement joins TRBV3-1 to TRBJ2-7; D call uncertain. The CDR3 consists of 14 residues. Germline values: CDR1 LGHDT, CDR2 YNNKEL (reference sequence). Between the trimmed V and J ends, which lost 1 base and 3 bases, there was a span of 10 bases. CDR3 coding DNA: TGTGCCAGCAGCCAAGGGCAGCTGAACTACGAGCAGTACTTC. It translates to CASSQGQLNYEQYF.

The chain recombines TRBV29-1 with TRBJ1-1; D unresolved. The V gene lost 4 bases and the J gene lost 1 base, with 7 bases spanning the gap. The CDR3 is 12 amino acids. Germline CDR1 reads SQVTM; CDR2 reads ANQGSEA. The CDR3 reads CSVVGPNTEAFF. The CDR3 DNA is TGCAGCGTTGTCGGACCGAACACTGAAGCTTTCTTT.

V usage is TRBV7-3 and J usage is TRBJ2-5, with a tentative D call TRBD2 (7 bases). With 6 bases removed from V and 4 bases from J, the gap between germline ends came to 12 bases. This CDR3 region has 13 residues. Germline loops: CDR1 SGHTA, CDR2 FQGTGA. The CDR3 loop is CASRGGASETQYF. CDR3 sequence (DNA): TGTGCCAGCAGAGGGGGGGCCTCAGAGACCCAGTACTTC.

Only a few counts were recorded for this clonotype. This chain links TRBV18 with TRBJ1-4, with 10 nucleotides matching TRBD1. Trimming at V came to 5 bases and at J to 8 bases, leaving 5 bases not matched to a gene. The CDR3 sequence is 14 residues long. Germline V gene data show CDR1 as KGHSH and CDR2 as LQKENI. The CDR3 region is CASSKGTGEEKLFF. CDR3 bases: TGTGCCAGCTCAAAAGGGACAGGGGAAGAAAAACTGTTTTTT.

This clonotype occurred many times. The genes are TRBV7-9 and TRBJ1-5; D not resolved. The length of the CDR3 is 14 residues. V dropped 5 bases and J dropped 5 bases, with 13 bases sitting between them. In germline, CDR1 is SEHNR, CDR2 FQNEAQ (reference sequence). Here the CDR3 reads CASSPRAVDQPQHF. DNA for the CDR3: TGTGCCAGCAGCCCCCGGGCCGTCGATCAGCCCCAGCATTTT.

This clonotype occurred many times. This rearrangement joins TRBV4-2 to TRBJ2-1; D uncertain. This CDR3 has 13 amino acids. Germline V gene sequence: CDR1 LGHNA, CDR2 YNFKEQ. Trimming stripped 0 bases from V and 5 bases from J, with 5 bases between. CDR3 loop: CASSQEINNEQFF. In DNA, the CDR3 is TGTGCCAGCAGCCAAGAGATTAACAATGAGCAGTTCTTC.

The sample holds many counts of this clonotype. This chain joins TRBV20-1 and TRBJ1-6; the D is unclear. CDR1 is DFQATT, CDR2 SNEGSKA, per germline (reference sequence). The V gene lost 0 bases and the J gene lost 5 bases, with 8 bases spanning the gap. This CDR3 is 14 amino acids long. CDR3 in amino acids: CSARDSGNNSPLHF. Here the CDR3 DNA reads TGCAGTGCTAGAGACAGCGGGAATAATTCACCCCTCCACTTT.

This clonotype turned up a few times. This chain joins TRBV7-2 and TRBJ1-2; 9 nucleotides align to TRBD1. The V gene end was trimmed by 1 base and the J gene end by 4 bases; junction bases not matched to a gene: 4. Germline loops: CDR1 SGHTA, CDR2 FQGNSA. CDR3 length: 15 amino acids. In nucleotides, the CDR3 is TGTGCCAGCAGCTTAGGGGGGACAGGGACCTATGGCTACACCTTC. It yields the protein CASSLGGTGTYGYTF.

There are many counts of this clonotype. V usage is TRBV27 and J usage is TRBJ2-4; D could derive from TRBD1 or TRBD2 (7 bases each). Germline V gene sequence: CDR1 MNHEY, CDR2 SMNVEV (reference sequence). The CDR3 sequence is 16 residues long. V lost 6 bases and J 8 bases, leaving 23 bases between the germline ends. Written as DNA, the CDR3 is TGTGCCAGCAGCCTACAGGGGACGGCAGGGGGGGACATTCAGTACTTC. Translation gives CASSLQGTAGGDIQYF.

The V and J genes are TRBV29-1 and TRBJ1-1; no clear D. Trimming shortened V by 0 bases and J by 1 base, and 21 bases separated the two germline ends. This CDR3 contains 18 residues. The germline V gene has CDR1 SQVTM and CDR2 ANQGSEA. The CDR3 loop is CSVEDLPGEEGRNTEAFF. In nucleotides, the CDR3 is TGCAGCGTTGAAGATCTCCCGGGTGAGGAAGGGCGGAACACTGAAGCTTTCTTT.

This clonotype was recorded once. V is TRBV12-5 and J is TRBJ1-3, with D unclear. The germline CDR1 and CDR2 sequences are LGHNT and FRNRAP. The V end lost 7 bases, the J end lost 2 bases, and 12 bases lay between the germline ends. The CDR3 has 14 amino acids. The CDR3 region is CASAQEEAGNTIYF. The DNA for the CDR3 is TGTGCTAGTGCTCAGGAAGAGGCTGGAAACACCATATATTTT.

The gene calls are TRBV24-1 and TRBJ1-2; TRBD1 might be the D (6 bases). The CDR3 runs to 15 residues. V lost 5 bases to trimming and J lost 8 bases, with 20 bases between them. Germline V gene sequence: CDR1 KGHDR, CDR2 SFDVKD. CDR3 loop: CATSAVPPGDEGYTF. In DNA, the CDR3 is TGTGCCACCAGTGCAGTCCCCCCAGGGGATGAAGGCTACACCTTC.

This chain joins TRBV4-1 and TRBJ2-1, with TRBD1 matching over 8 bases. This CDR3 contains 17 residues. CDR1 MGHRA and CDR2 YSYEKL come from the germline V gene. J gave up 5 bases and V 4 bases, and 13 bases lay outside the gene matches. CDR3 sequence (DNA): TGCGCCAGCAGCCGAACAGGGGGTTATGGGGAAAACAATGAGCAGTTCTTC. It is translated as CASSRTGGYGENNEQFF.

This clonotype appeared many times. This rearrangement joins TRBV5-1 to TRBJ2-7; either TRBD1 or TRBD2 may supply D (6 bases each). The CDR3 length is 15 residues. The germline CDR1 and CDR2 sequences are SGHRS and YFSETQ. Trimming left V 0 bases short and J 2 bases short, with 12 bases between. The CDR3 DNA is TGCGCCAGCAGCTTGGCCGGGGGCCTCACCTACGAGCAGTACTTC. Amino acids: CASSLAGGLTYEQYF.

This clonotype has only a few counts. The V gene is TRBV5-5, the J gene TRBJ2-1; unclear D gene. Germline V gene data show CDR1 as SGHKS and CDR2 as YYEKEE (reference sequence). V lost 3 bases, J lost 6 bases, and 10 bases lay in between. CDR3 length equals 13 residues. The CDR3 sequence: CASSSDNGNEQFF. CDR3 bases: TGTGCCAGCAGCTCAGACAACGGCAATGAGCAGTTCTTC.

This clonotype was recorded at least ten times. This rearrangement joins TRBV2 to TRBJ2-3; D not certain. V was cut by 3 bases and J by 2 bases, with 12 bases left in between. Germline V lookup: CDR1 SNHLY, CDR2 FYNNEI. This CDR3 region has 15 residues. The CDR3 reads CASSETGADTDTQYF. CDR3 sequence (DNA): TGTGCCAGCAGTGAGACCGGAGCAGACACAGATACGCAGTATTTT.

The rearrangement links TRBV12-3 or TRBV12-4 to TRBJ2-1, with TRBD1 matching 8 bases. V shed 3 bases, J shed 8 bases, and the junction held 6 bases outside the gene matches. CDR3 length: 14 amino acids. The CDR3 protein is CASSLRRGPDEQFF. In DNA form, the CDR3 reads TGTGCCAGCAGTTTGCGCAGGGGGCCGGATGAGCAGTTCTTC.

This clonotype was found a few times. The chain has TRBV12-3 or TRBV12-4 and TRBJ2-7; D ambiguous. This CDR3 has 12 residues. Trimming removed 5 bases from V and 4 bases from J, with 9 bases in between. The CDR3 coding sequence is TGTGCCAGCAGTAGAACAGATTACGAGCAGTACTTC. As protein: CASSRTDYEQYF.

This clonotype was counted ten times or more. This chain connects TRBV12-3 or TRBV12-4 to TRBJ1-1; D is unclear. Trimming pared 6 bases from V and 6 bases from J, leaving 14 bases between. The CDR3 has 13 residues. The CDR3 DNA reads as TGTGCCAGCAGCCCTAGGAACCGGCCTGAAGCTTTCTTT. Its protein product is CASSPRNRPEAFF.

This clonotype was seen more than once but under ten times. The chain uses TRBV24-1 and TRBJ2-3, with 12 bases lining up with TRBD2. Germline V CDR1 and CDR2: KGHDR, SFDVKD. Trimming cost V 4 bases and J 6 bases; bases outside gene matches: 10. The CDR3 is 17 residues long. CDR3 region: CATSDSSGGGPPDTQYF. The CDR3 DNA is TGTGCCACCAGTGACTCTAGCGGGGGGGGCCCCCCGGATACGCAGTATTTT.

This clonotype showed up many times. The chain couples TRBV11-3 to TRBJ1-1, with 8 bases identical to TRBD1. CDR1 and CDR2 from the germline V gene are SGHNT and YENEEA. This CDR3 comprises 13 residues. V dropped 5 bases and J dropped 7; count of bases not matched to a gene: 6. In DNA, the CDR3 is TGTGCCAGCAGCAAAGGGACAGGCTATGAAGCTTTCTTT. This encodes CASSKGTGYEAFF.

The sample holds many counts of this clonotype. This chain uses TRBV3-1 with TRBJ1-2, with D possibly being TRBD1 (6 bases). Germline CDR1 is LGHDT and CDR2 is YNNKEL (reference sequence). V was shortened by 1 base and J by 3 bases, with 18 bases between the two germline ends. The CDR3 has 17 amino acids. CDR3 sequence: CASSQGWTVTKDYGYTF. For the CDR3, the DNA is TGTGCCAGCAGCCAAGGATGGACAGTCACAAAGGACTATGGCTACACCTTC.

This clonotype was detected only a few times. This chain links TRBV2 with TRBJ2-7; 7 positions agree with TRBD2. The CDR3 has 15 residues. J gave up 1 base and V 4 bases, and 7 bases lay outside the gene matches. Germline V lookup: CDR1 SNHLY, CDR2 FYNNEI. CDR3: CASSVLGRGSYEQYF. CDR3 coding DNA: TGTGCCAGCAGTGTTCTAGGGCGGGGGTCCTACGAGCAGTACTTC.

This chain connects TRBV5-8 to TRBJ1-5; D is possibly TRBD1 (6 bases). This CDR3 is built from 14 residues. Germline CDR1 is SGHTS and CDR2 is YDEGEE. V was cut by 6 bases and J by 4 bases, with 14 bases left in between. CDR3 protein: CASNTDSRNQPQHF. The CDR3 DNA reads TGTGCCAGCAACACGGACAGTCGTAATCAGCCCCAGCATTTT.

This clonotype was counted at least ten times. The rearrangement links TRBV6-5 to TRBJ2-1; D gene unclear. Germline V gives CDR1 MNHEY, CDR2 SVGAGI. The CDR3 contains 12 residues. V was cut by 6 bases and J by 2 bases, with 5 bases left in between. CDR3 in amino acids: CASRDPYNEQFF. As DNA, the CDR3 is TGTGCCAGCAGGGATCCCTACAATGAGCAGTTCTTC.